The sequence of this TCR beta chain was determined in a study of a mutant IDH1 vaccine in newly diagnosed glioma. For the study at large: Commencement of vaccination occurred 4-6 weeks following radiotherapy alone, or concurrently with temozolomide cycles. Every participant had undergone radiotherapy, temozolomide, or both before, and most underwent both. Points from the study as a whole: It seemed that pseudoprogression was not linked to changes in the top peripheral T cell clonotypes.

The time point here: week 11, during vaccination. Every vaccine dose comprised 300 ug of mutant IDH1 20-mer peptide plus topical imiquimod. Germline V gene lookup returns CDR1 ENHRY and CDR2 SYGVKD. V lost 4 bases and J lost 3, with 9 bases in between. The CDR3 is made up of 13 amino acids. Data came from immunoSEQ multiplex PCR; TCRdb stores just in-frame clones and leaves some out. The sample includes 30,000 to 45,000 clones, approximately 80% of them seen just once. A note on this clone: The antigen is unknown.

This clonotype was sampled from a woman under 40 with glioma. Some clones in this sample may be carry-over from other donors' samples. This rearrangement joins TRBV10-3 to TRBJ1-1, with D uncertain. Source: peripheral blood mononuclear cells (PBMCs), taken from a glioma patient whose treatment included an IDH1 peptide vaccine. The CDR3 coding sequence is TGTGCCATCAGTGGGGCTGGGGACACTGAAGCTTTCTTT. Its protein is CAISGAGDTEAFF.